This TCR beta chain was documented in a study of blood T cell repertoires in COVID-19. About the research overall: In each case, the material was cDNA or gDNA derived from T cells, B-cell-depleted T cells, or PBMCs.

This table comes from immunoSEQ multiplex PCR, and its TCRdb copy is limited to in-frame clones, with some not included. Among roughly 260,000 clones listed, about 88% were seen once. Looked up from germline, CDR1 is SGHDT and CDR2 is YYEEEE. The CDR3 is 13 residues long. The V end was cut by 3 bases, the J end by 5 bases, with 12 bases between. This chain uses TRBV5-6 with TRBJ2-7; D may be TRBD1 (6 bases). The sequenced material came from peripheral blood. The receptor comes from a man in his fifties or sixties who had recovered from COVID-19. The CDR3 sequence is CASSSQGRHEQYF. The CDR3 bases are TGTGCCAGCAGCTCACAGGGAAGGCACGAGCAGTACTTC.